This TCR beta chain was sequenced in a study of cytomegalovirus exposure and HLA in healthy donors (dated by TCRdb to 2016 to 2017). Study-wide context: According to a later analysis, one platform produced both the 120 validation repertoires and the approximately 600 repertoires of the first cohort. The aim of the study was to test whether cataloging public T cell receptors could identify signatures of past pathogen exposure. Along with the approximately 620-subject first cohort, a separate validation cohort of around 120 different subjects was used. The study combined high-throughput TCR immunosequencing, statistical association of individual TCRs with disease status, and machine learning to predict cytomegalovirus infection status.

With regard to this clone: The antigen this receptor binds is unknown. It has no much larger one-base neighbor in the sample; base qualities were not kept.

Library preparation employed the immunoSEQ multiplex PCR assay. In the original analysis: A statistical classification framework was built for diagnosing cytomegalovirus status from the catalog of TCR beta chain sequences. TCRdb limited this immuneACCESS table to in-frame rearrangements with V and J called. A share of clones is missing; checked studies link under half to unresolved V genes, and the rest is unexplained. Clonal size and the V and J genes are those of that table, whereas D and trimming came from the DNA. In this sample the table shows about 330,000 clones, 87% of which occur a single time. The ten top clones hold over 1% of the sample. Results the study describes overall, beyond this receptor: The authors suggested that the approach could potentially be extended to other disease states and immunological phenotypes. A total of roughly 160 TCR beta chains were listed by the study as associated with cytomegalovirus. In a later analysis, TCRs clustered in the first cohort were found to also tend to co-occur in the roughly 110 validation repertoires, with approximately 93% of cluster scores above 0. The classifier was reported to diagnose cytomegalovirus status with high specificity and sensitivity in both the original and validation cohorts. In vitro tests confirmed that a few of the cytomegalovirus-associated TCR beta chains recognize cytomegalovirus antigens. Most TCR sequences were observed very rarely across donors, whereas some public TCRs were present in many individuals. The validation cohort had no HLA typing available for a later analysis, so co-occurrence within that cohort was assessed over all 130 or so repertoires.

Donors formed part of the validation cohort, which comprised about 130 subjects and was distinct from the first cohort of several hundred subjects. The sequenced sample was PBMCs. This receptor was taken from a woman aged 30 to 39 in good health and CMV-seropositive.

CDR3 reads: CATRRARGNYGYTF. At the DNA level, the sequence is TGTGCCACTAGAAGGGCTCGGGGGAACTATGGCTACACCTTC. The rearranged chain carries TRBV19 and TRBJ1-2; a tentative D match to TRBD1 spans 5 bases. V is shortened by 10 bases, J by 2 bases, and the region joining them spans 17 bases. The germline V gene (reference sequence) gives CDR1 as LNHDA and CDR2 as SQIVND. The CDR3, cysteine through phenylalanine, is 14 amino acids long. The retained sequence is limited to the CDR3, 42 bases, with the frame set at the first base.